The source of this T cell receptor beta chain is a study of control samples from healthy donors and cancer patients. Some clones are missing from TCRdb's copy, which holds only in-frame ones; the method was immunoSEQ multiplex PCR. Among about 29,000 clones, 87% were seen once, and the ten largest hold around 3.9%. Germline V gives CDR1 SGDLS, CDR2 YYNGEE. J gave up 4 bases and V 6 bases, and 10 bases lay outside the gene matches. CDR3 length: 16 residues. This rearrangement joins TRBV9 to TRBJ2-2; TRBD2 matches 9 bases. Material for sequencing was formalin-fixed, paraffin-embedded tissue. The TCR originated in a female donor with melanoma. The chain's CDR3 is CASNRLADPGTGELFF. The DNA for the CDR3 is TGTGCCAGCAATCGACTAGCGGACCCAGGCACCGGGGAGCTGTTTTTT.